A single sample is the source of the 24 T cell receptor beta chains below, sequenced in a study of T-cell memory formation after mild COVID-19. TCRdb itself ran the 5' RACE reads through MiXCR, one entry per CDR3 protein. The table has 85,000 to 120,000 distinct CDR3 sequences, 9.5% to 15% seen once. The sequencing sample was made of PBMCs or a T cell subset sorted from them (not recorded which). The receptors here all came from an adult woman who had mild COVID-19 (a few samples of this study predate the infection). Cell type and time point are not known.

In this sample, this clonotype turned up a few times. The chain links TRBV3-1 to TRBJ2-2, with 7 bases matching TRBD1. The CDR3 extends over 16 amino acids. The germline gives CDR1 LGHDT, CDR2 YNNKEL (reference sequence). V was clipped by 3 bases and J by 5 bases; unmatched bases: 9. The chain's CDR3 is CASSQRDRVGTGELFF. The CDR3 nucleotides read TGTGCCAGCAGCCAGAGAGACAGGGTAGGAACCGGGGAGCTGTTTTTT.

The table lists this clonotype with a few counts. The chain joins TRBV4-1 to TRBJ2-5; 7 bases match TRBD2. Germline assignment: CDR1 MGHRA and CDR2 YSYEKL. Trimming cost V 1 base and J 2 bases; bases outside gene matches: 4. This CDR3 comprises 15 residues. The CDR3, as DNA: TGCGCCAGCAGCCAAGTCGGACTAGGTCAAGAGACCCAGTACTTC. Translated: CASSQVGLGQETQYF.

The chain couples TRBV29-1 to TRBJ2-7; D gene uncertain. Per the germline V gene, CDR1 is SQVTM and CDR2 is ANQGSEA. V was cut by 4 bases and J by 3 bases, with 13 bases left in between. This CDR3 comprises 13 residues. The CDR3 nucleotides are TGCAGCGTTGTATATTTGGGTAACTACGAGCAGTACTTC. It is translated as CSVVYLGNYEQYF.

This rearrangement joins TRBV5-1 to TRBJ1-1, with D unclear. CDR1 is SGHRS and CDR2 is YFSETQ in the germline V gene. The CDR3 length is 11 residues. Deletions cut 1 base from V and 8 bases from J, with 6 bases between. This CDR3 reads CASSLRKEAFF. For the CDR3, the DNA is TGCGCCAGCAGCTTGAGAAAGGAAGCTTTCTTT.

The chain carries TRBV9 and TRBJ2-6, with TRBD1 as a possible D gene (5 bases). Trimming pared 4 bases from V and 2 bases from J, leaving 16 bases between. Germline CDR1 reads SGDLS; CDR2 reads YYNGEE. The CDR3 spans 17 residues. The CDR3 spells CASSPPLWGAGANVLTF. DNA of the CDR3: TGTGCCAGCAGCCCCCCCTTATGGGGCGCTGGGGCCAACGTCCTGACTTTC.

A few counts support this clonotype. The CDR3 loop reads CASSDNGDTQYF. For the CDR3, the DNA is TGTGCCAGCAGCGACAACGGGGATACGCAGTATTTT. The chain recombines TRBV7-6 with TRBJ2-3; no firm D call. V was pared by 5 bases and J by 6 bases, with 9 bases between. The germline gives CDR1 SGHVS, CDR2 FNYEAQ. This CDR3 has 12 residues. The full variable domain, its missing parts supplied by reference TRBV7-6 and TRBJ2-3, is GAGVSQSPRYKVTKRGQDVALRCDPISGHVSLYWYRQALGQGPEFLTYFNYEAQQDKSGLPNDRFSAERPEGSISTLTIQRTEQRDSAMYRCASSDNGDTQYFGPGTRLTVL.

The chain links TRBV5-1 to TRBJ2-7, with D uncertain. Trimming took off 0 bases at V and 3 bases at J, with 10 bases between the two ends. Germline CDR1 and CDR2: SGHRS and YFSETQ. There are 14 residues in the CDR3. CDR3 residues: CASSLAAVSYEQYF. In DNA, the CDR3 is TGCGCCAGCAGCTTGGCAGCAGTGAGCTACGAGCAGTACTTC.

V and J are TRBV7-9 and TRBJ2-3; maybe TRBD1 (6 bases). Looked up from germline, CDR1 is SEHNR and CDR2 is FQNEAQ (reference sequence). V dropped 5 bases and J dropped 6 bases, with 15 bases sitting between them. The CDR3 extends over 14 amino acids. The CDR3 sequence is CASSQGTYTDTQYF. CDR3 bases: TGTGCCAGCAGCCAGGGGACCTACACCGATACGCAGTATTTT.

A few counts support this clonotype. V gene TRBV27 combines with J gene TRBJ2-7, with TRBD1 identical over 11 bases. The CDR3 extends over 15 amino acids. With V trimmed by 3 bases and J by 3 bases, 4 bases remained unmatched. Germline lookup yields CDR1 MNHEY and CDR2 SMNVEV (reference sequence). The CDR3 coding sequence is TGTGCCAGCAGTTTTGGGACAGGGGGGAACTACGAGCAGTACTTC. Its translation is CASSFGTGGNYEQYF.

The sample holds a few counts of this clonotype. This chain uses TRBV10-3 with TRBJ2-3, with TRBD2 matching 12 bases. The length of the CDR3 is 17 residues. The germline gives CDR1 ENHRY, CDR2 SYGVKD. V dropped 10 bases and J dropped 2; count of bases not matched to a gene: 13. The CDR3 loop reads CATSGLAGGPHTDTQYF. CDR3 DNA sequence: TGTGCCACCTCGGGGCTAGCGGGGGGGCCGCACACAGATACGCAGTATTTT.

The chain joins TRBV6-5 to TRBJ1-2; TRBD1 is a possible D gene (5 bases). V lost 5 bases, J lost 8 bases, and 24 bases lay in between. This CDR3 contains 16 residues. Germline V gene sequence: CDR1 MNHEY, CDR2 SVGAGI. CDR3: CASSPAGLGGIEGYTF. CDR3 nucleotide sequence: TGTGCCAGCAGTCCGGCGGGGCTGGGAGGGATCGAGGGCTACACCTTC.

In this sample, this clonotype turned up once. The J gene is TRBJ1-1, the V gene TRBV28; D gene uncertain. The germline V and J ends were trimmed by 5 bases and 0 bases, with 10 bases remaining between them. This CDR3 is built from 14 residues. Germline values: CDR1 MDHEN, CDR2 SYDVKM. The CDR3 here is CASSPSTMNTEAFF. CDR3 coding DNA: TGTGCCAGCAGTCCTAGTACAATGAACACTGAAGCTTTCTTT.

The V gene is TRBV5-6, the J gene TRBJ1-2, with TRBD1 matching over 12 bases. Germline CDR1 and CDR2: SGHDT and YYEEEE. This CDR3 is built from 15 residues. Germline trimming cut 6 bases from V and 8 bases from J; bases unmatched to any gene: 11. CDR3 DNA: TGTGCCAGCATGAACCGGTGGGACAGGGGGCACGGCTACACCTTC. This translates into CASMNRWDRGHGYTF.

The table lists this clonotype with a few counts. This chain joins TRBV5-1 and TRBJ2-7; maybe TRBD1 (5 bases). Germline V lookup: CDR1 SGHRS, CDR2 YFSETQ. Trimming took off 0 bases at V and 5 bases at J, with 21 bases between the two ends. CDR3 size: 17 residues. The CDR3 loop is CASSLDGVFLLGDEQYF. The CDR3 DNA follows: TGCGCCAGCAGCTTGGATGGCGTTTTTTTGCTAGGGGACGAGCAGTACTTC. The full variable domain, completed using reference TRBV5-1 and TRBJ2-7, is KAGVTQTPRYLIKTRGQQVTLSCSPISGHRSVSWYQQTPGQGLQFLFEYFSETQRNKGNFPGRFSGRQFSNSRSEMNVSTLELGDSALYLCASSLDGVFLLGDEQYFGPGTRLTVT.

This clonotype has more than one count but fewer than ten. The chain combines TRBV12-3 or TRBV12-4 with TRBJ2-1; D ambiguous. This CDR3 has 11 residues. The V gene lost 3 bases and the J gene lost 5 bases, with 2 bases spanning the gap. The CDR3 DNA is TGTGCCAGCAGTTTTAACAATGAGCAGTTCTTC. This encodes CASSFNNEQFF.

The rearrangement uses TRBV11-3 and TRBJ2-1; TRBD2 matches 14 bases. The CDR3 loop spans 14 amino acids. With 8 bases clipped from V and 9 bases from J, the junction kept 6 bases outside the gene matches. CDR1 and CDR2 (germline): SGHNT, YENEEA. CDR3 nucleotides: TGTGCCAGCGGCCGACTAGCGGGAGGGCGTGAGCAGTTCTTC. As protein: CASGRLAGGREQFF.

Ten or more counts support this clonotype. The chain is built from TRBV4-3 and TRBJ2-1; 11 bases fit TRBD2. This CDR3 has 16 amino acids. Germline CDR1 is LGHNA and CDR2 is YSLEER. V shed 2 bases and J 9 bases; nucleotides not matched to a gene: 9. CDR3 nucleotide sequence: TGCGCCAGCAGCCAAAAACTAGCGGGAGATCTTACTGAGCAGTTCTTC. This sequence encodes CASSQKLAGDLTEQFF.

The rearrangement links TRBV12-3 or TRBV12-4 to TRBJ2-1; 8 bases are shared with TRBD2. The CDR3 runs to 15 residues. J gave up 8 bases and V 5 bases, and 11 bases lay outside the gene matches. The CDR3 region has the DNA TGTGCCAGCAGTCCAGGGGTTAGCGGGAACGATGAGCAGTTCTTC. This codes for CASSPGVSGNDEQFF.

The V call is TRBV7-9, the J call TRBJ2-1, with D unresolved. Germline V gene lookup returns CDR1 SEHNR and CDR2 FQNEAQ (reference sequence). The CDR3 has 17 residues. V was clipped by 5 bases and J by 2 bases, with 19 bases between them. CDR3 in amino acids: CASSTPLGATTYNEQFF. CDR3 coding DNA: TGTGCCAGCAGCACCCCCCTCGGCGCGACAACCTACAATGAGCAGTTCTTC. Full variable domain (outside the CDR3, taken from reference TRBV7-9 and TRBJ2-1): DTGVSQNPRHKITKRGQNVTFRCDPISEHNRLYWYRQTLGQGPEFLTYFQNEAQLEKSRLLSDRFSAERPKGSFSTLEIQRTEQGDSAMYLCASSTPLGATTYNEQFFGPGTRLTVL.

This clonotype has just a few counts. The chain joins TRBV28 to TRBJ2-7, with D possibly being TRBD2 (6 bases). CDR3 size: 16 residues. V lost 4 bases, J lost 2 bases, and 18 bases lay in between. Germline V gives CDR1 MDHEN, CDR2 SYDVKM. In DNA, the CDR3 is TGTGCCAGCAGTTCACTCCGGGACTTGGGGCCCTACGAGCAGTACTTC. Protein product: CASSSLRDLGPYEQYF.

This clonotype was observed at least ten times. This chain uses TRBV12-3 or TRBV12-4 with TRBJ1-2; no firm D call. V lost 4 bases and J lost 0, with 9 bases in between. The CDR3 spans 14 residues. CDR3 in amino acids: CASSSGLPNYGYTF. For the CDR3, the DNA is TGTGCCAGCAGTTCGGGCCTACCTAACTATGGCTACACCTTC.

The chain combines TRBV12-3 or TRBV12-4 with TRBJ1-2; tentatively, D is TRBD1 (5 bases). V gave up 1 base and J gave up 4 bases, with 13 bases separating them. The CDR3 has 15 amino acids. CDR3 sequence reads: CASSLVLSGTYGYTF. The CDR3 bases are TGTGCCAGCAGTTTAGTTCTATCCGGGACCTATGGCTACACCTTC.

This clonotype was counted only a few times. This CDR3 is CASSGPASGNEQFF. For the CDR3, the DNA is TGTGCCAGCAGCGGACCGGCCTCGGGCAATGAGCAGTTCTTC. The chain links TRBV9 to TRBJ2-1; D gene uncertain. The V gene lost 3 bases and the J gene lost 6 bases, with 13 bases spanning the gap. Per the germline V gene, CDR1 is SGDLS and CDR2 is YYNGEE. There are 14 residues in the CDR3. Using reference TRBV9 and TRBJ2-1 for the parts outside the CDR3, the full variable domain is DSGVTQTPKHLITATGQRVTLRCSPRSGDLSVYWYQQSLDQGLQFLIQYYNGEERAKGNILERFSAQQFPDLHSELNLSSLELGDSALYFCASSGPASGNEQFFGPGTRLTVL.

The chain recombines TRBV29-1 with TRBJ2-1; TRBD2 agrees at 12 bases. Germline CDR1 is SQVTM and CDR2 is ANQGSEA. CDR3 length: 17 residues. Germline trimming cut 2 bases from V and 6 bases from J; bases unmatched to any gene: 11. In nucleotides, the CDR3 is TGCAGCGTTGAACTAGCGGGAGGGCCGAGTTTCCGCAATGAGCAGTTCTTC. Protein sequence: CSVELAGGPSFRNEQFF.